This TCR beta chain was sequenced in a study of blood T cell repertoires in COVID-19 (dated by TCRdb to the early 2020s). Some background on the complete study: The collaborator samples originated in the United States, Italy and Spain and spanned the acute and convalescent phases of COVID-19. The dataset comprised deeply sampled blood TCRbeta repertoires from subjects exposed to, actively infected with, or recovered from COVID-19. The material from the prospective study consisted of cDNA or gDNA derived from T cells, B-cell-depleted T cells, or PBMCs. The repertoires were made available in a free public database intended to serve as a resource for research on the immune response to SARS-CoV-2. Where available, HLA class I and class II types were obtained from metadata supplied by the sample provider rather than from assay-based typing. The sample metadata nearly always contained a de-identified subject ID, COVID-19 status, age in years and sex. The samples were drawn from two sources: the first 160 participants of the ongoing ImmuneRACE study, and 1,200 or so subjects contributed by 6 global collaborators. What the work shows at the level of the full study, not this receptor alone: How much clinical and demographic metadata was included differed by source and by participant, and the metadata was provided uncurated.

Participants in the prospective study were aged roughly 18 to 100 years, lived in about two dozen United States geographic areas, and enrolled through a virtual design. In the prospective study, cohorts were assigned on the basis of participant-reported clinical history obtained from a screening survey and a study questionnaire. Mobile phlebotomists in the prospective study collected whole blood, serum and a nasopharyngeal or oropharyngeal swab from every participant. Additional blood draws and questionnaires over an approximately two-month period could optionally be provided by prospective study participants. Before DNA extraction, prospective study blood samples were shipped either frozen or at room temperature. A word on this clone: No antigen is known for it. Base-call qualities are not available, and no considerably larger clone is one nucleotide away.

The immunoSEQ Assay, a bias-controlled multiplex PCR, was used to amplify TCRbeta CDR3 regions from genomic DNA. On the study's bioinformatics: Nucleated cell counts per sample were estimated from amplification of reference gene primers within the assay. To quantify the absolute abundance of each unique TCRbeta CDR3 rearrangement, sequence reads were collapsed and filtered. For each sample, productive Simpson clonality was calculated as the square root of Simpson's diversity index across productive rearrangements. What TCRdb holds here is the immuneACCESS table cut down to in-frame rearrangements. Part of the clones is not present; checked against another copy, under half of the missing clones reflect an unresolved V gene, and the others are unexplained. The DNA gave D and trimming, while V, J and clone size come from that table. Here the sample has 220,000 or so clones; 75% to 90% occur a single time. The top ten hold approximately 3.4% of the sample.

Input material: PBMCs or T cells enriched from blood (not recorded which). The receptor was isolated from a woman aged 18-35 years in a cohort exposed to, infected with or recovered from COVID-19 (not recorded which).

The CDR3 has the sequence CASSFLSGHQNTEAFF. The nucleotides read TGTGCCAGCAGCTTTTTATCGGGACACCAGAACACTGAAGCTTTCTTT. Recombination joined TRBV5-4 with TRBJ1-1, with a tentative D gene TRBD1 over 6 matching bases. V is clipped by 2 bases and J by 1 base, and the sequence between their germline boundaries is 15 bases long. The CDR3 holds 16 amino acids from the cysteine to the phenylalanine. CDR3 DNA is the only sequence kept; it has 48 bases, read in frame from the first base. The germline V gene (reference sequence) sets CDR1 to SGHNT and CDR2 to YYREEE.